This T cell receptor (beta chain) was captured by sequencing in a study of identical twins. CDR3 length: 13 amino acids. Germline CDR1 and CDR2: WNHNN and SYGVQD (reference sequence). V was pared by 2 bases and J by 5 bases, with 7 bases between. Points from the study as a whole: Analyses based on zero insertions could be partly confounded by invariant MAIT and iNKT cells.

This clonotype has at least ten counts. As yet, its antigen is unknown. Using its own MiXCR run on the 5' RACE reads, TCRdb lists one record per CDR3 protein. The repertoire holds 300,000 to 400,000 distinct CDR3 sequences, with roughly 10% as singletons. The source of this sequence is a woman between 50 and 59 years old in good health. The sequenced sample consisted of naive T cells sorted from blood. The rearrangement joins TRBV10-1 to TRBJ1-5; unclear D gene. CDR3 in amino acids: CASSERGHQPQHF. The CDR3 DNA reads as TGCGCCAGCAGTGAGAGAGGCCATCAGCCCCAGCATTTT.